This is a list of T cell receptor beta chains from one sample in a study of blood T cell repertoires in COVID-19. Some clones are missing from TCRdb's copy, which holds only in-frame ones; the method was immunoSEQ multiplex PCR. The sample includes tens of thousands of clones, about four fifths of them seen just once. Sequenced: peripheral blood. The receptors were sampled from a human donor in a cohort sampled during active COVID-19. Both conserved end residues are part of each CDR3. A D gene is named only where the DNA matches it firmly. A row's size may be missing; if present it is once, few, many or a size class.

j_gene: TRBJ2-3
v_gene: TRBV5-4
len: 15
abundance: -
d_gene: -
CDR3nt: TGTGCCAGCAGCTTGGTTAAACCGGGCACAGATACGCAGTATTTT
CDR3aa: CASSLVKPGTDTQYF

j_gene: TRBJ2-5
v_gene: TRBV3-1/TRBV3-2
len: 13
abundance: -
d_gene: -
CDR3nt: TGTGCCAGCAGCCGAGCGATTCAAGAGACCCAGTACTTC
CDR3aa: CASSRAIQETQYF

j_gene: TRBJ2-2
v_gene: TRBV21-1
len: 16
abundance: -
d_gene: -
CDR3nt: TGTGCCAGCAGCACAATAGCGGGAGGGGGGACCGGGGAGCTGTTTTTT
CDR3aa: CASSTIAGGGTGELFF

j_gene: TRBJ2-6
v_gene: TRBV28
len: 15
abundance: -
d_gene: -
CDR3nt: TGTGCCAGCAGTTTAGGAGGTTCTGGGGCCAACGTCCTGACTTTC
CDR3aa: CASSLGGSGANVLTF

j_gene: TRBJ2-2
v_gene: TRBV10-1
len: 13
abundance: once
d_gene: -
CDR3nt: TGCGCCAGCAGAAGACAGAGCACCGGGGAGCTGTTTTTT
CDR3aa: CASRRQSTGELFF

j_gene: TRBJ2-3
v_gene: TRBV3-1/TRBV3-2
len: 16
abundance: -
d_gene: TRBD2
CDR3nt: TGTGCCAGCAGCCAAGCGGGCGCGGGGGGGCCGGGAACGCAGTATTTT
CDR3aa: CASSQAGAGGPGTQYF

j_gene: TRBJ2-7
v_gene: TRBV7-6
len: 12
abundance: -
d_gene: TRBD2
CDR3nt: TGTGCCAGCAGCTTGCCGGGAGGTGAGCAGTACTTC
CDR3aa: CASSLPGGEQYF

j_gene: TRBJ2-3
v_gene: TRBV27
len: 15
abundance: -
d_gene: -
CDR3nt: TGTGCCAGCAGTTTATCCAGGTACAGCACAGATACGCAGTATTTT
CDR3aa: CASSLSRYSTDTQYF

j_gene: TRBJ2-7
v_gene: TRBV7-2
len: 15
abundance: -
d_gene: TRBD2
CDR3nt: TGTGCCAGCAGCTTATCAGTAGCGGGAGTACTCGAGCAGTACTTC
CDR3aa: CASSLSVAGVLEQYF

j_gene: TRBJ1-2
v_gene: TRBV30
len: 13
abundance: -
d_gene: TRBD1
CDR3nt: TGTGCCTGGAATGACAGGGGAAACTATGGCTACACCTTC
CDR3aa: CAWNDRGNYGYTF

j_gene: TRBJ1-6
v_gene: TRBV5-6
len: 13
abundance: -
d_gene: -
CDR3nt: TGTGCCAGCAGCTCGTCTGGGGGGGGCCCCCTCCACTTT
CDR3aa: CASSSSGGGPLHF